The source of this TCR beta chain is a study of T cell repertoires in cytomegalovirus infection. Study-level information: The public TCR beta signatures pointed to both CMV infection and matching HLA type.

Each CDR3 protein is one row after TCRdb ran MiXCR on the reads. The repertoire has about 100,000 distinct CDR3 sequences, 16% of them found once; the top ten carry approximately 7.9%. Findings and limits, study-wide: Clonotype analysis showed dominance of the ex vivo response by HLA-C-restricted CMV-specific TCR beta clonotypes.

V was pared by 2 bases and J by 6 bases, with 7 bases between. Germline-derived CDR1 and CDR2 are DFQATT and SNEGSKA (reference sequence). This CDR3 spans 12 amino acids. This clonotype was observed at least ten times. Its cognate antigen is unknown. The chain employs TRBV20-1 and TRBJ2-2; tentatively, D is TRBD1 (5 bases). This clonotype was obtained from a human donor in good health (CMV status not recorded). Some clones in this sample may be carry-over from other donors' samples. Sample: PBMCs. The CDR3 loop is CSARQGAGELFF. CDR3 in DNA: TGCAGTGCTAGACAGGGCGCCGGGGAGCTGTTTTTT.